The sequence of this TCR beta chain was determined in a study of cytomegalovirus exposure and HLA in healthy donors. Study-wide results and caveats: From TCR beta sequences, most subjects' HLA-A and HLA-B alleles were reportedly predicted accurately.

Samples came from healthy bone marrow donors. Donors had nominal health at sampling but likely had unrecorded immune exposures. This clone was detected only a few times. Its antigen is currently unknown. The V segment lost 3 bases and the J segment 3 bases; nucleotides outside the gene matches: 4. This CDR3 spans 15 amino acids. Germline V gene lookup returns CDR1 SGHTA and CDR2 FQGNSA. The PCR was carried out with 60 Vbeta primers and 13 Jbeta primers. Sequencing was performed with immunoSEQ multiplex PCR; in TCRdb, only in-frame clones are kept and a portion is missing. The sample lists roughly 100,000 clones, roughly 79% seen once, with about 4% in the top ten.

This TCR was sampled from a man aged 35-49 years in good health and CMV-seronegative. This chain connects TRBV7-2 to TRBJ1-5; 8 nucleotides agree with TRBD1. The specimen sequenced was PBMCs. CDR3 sequence: CASSFGQGYNQPQHF. CDR3 sequence (DNA): TGTGCCAGCAGCTTCGGACAGGGCTACAATCAGCCCCAGCATTTT.